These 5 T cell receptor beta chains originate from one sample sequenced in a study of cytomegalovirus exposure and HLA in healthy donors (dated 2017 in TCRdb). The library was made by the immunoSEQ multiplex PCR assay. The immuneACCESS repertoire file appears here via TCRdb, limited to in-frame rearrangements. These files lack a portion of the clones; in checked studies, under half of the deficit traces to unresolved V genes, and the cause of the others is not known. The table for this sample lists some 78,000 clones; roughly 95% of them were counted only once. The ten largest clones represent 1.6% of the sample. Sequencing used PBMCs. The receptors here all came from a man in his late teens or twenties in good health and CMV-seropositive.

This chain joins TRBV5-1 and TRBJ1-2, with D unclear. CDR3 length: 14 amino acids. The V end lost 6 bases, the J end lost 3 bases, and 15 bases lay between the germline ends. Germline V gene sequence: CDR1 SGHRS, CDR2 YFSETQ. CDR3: CASKKDFSDYGYTF. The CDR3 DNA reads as TGCGCCAGCAAAAAAGACTTCAGCGACTATGGCTACACCTTC.

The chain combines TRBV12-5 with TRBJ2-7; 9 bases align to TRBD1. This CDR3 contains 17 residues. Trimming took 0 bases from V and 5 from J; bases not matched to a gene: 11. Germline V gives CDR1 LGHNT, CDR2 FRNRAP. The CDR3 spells CASGLVLGGTGPHEQYF. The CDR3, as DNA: TGTGCTAGTGGTTTGGTACTGGGCGGGACAGGGCCCCACGAGCAGTACTTC. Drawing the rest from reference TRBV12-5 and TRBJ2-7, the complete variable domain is DARVTQTPRHKVTEMGQEVTMRCQPILGHNTVFWYRQTMMQGLELLAYFRNRAPLDDSGMPKDRFSAEMPDATLATLKIQPSEPRDSAVYFCASGLVLGGTGPHEQYFGPGTRLTVT.

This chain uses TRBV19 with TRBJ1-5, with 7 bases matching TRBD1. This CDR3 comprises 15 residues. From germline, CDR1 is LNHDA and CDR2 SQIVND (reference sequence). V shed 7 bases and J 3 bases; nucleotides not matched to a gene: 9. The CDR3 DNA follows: TGTGCCAGTAACGGCCCAGGGGGTTTCAATCAGCCCCAGCATTTT. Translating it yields CASNGPGGFNQPQHF.

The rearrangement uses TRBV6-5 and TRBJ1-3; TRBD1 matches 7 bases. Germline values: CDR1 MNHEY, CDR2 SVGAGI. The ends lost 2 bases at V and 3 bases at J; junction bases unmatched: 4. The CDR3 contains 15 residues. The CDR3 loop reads CASSYAGQVGNTIYF. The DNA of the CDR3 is TGTGCCAGCAGTTACGCCGGACAGGTTGGAAACACCATATATTTT.

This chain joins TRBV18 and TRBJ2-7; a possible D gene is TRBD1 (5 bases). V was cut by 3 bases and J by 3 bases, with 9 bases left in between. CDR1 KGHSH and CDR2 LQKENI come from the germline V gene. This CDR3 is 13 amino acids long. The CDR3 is CASSPRQIYEQYF. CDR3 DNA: TGTGCCAGCTCACCGCGACAGATCTACGAGCAGTACTTC.